Shown below are 18 T cell receptor beta chains from a single sample sequenced in a study of naive and memory T cell subsets. General study points: Naive repertoires, especially CD8, held a few larger clonotypes, possibly memory cells re-expressing CD45RA.

An equimolar mix of two oligonucleotides served as the beta constant-region primer for TRBC1 and TRBC2. Nested alpha and beta constant-region primers with the SP2 primer drove four PCR rounds on ligated cDNA. MiXCR, applied by TCRdb to the UMI-ligation and nested PCR reads, yields one record per CDR3 protein. The data show under 150,000 distinct CDR3 sequences, approximately 20% seen once. The antigens of these receptors remain unknown. Input material: naive CD8+ T cells from blood. These receptors came from a human donor in good health.

The chain has TRBV7-8 and TRBJ1-4, with 8 bases aligning to TRBD1. V was pared by 3 bases and J by 0 bases, with 9 bases of the junction left unmatched. This CDR3 is 18 amino acids long. The germline CDR1 and CDR2 sequences are SGHVS and FQNEAQ. CDR3 region: CASSFRTGLEATNEKLFF. DNA of the CDR3: TGTGCCAGCAGCTTCAGGACAGGGCTGGAGGCAACTAATGAAAAACTGTTTTTT.

This clonotype was observed a few times. The chain has TRBV6-5 and TRBJ1-2, with TRBD1 matching 9 bases. This CDR3 has 15 amino acids. Germline values: CDR1 MNHEY, CDR2 SVGAGI. V shed 1 base, J shed 3 bases, and the junction held 3 bases outside the gene matches. This CDR3 reads CASSYFRDRDYGYTF. CDR3 nucleotide sequence: TGTGCCAGCAGTTACTTTCGGGACAGGGACTATGGCTACACCTTC.

V is TRBV27 and J is TRBJ1-5; maybe TRBD1 (5 bases). Germline-derived CDR1 and CDR2 are MNHEY and SMNVEV (reference sequence). V was cut by 8 bases and J by 2 bases, with 10 bases left in between. There are 13 residues in the CDR3. CDR3 DNA: TGTGCCAGCGGACTCAGGGGCAATCAGCCCCAGCATTTT. It encodes CASGLRGNQPQHF.

This clonotype was counted only a few times. This chain links TRBV13 with TRBJ2-7, with D possibly matching TRBD2 (5 bases). V was cut by 3 bases and J by 0 bases, with 18 bases left in between. The CDR3 has 17 amino acids. Germline CDR1 and CDR2: PRHDT and FYEKMQ (reference sequence). CDR3 DNA: TGTGCCAGCAGCTTCGAACCCGGTAGCGCAAGCTCCTACGAGCAGTACTTC. Its protein is CASSFEPGSASSYEQYF.

The sample holds a few counts of this clonotype. This sequence joins TRBV20-1 and TRBJ2-7; maybe TRBD1 (6 bases). V lost 6 bases, J lost 4 bases, and 19 bases lay in between. The CDR3 has 14 amino acids. In germline, CDR1 is DFQATT, CDR2 SNEGSKA (reference sequence). The CDR3 reads CSAQQGLLGYEQYF. Here the CDR3 DNA reads TGCAGTGCGCAACAGGGTCTCCTTGGGTACGAGCAGTACTTC.

The chain's CDR3 is CASSPSSGRTYNEQFF. For the CDR3, the DNA is TGTGCCAGCAGCCCCTCGAGCGGGAGAACCTACAATGAGCAGTTCTTC. The genes are TRBV7-2 and TRBJ2-1; 8 nucleotides agree with TRBD2. This CDR3 comprises 16 residues. Germline assignment: CDR1 SGHTA and CDR2 FQGNSA. The V segment lost 5 bases and the J segment 2 bases; nucleotides outside the gene matches: 8.

This clonotype has a handful of counts. Written as DNA, the CDR3 is TGTGCCAGCAGCTTAGAGGAGCGGGAGGAAGATACGCAGTATTTT. It codes for CASSLEEREEDTQYF. The V gene is TRBV7-6, the J gene TRBJ2-3; TRBD2 agrees at 9 bases. The CDR3 consists of 15 residues. The V and J ends lost 1 base and 5 bases, in that order; junction bases with no gene match: 4. The V gene's germline CDR1 is SGHVS and CDR2 FNYEAQ.

This clonotype has just a few counts. The V call is TRBV6-2 or TRBV6-3, the J call TRBJ2-5, with D tentatively TRBD1 or TRBD2 (6 bases each). V was shortened by 1 base and J by 2 bases, with 14 bases between the two germline ends. The CDR3 has 16 amino acids. Per the germline V gene, CDR1 is MNHEY and CDR2 is SVGEGT. The CDR3: CASSYFGRGRQETQYF. DNA of the CDR3: TGTGCCAGCAGTTACTTCGGCCGGGGGCGGCAAGAGACCCAGTACTTC.

This chain joins TRBV10-3 and TRBJ2-7; possible D gene TRBD1, 6 bases. The CDR3 has 15 residues. V shed 4 bases and J shed 3 bases, with 16 bases lying between them. In germline, CDR1 is ENHRY, CDR2 SYGVKD. CDR3 in DNA: TGTGCCATCAGTGCCATCGCAGGGGAAATCTACGAGCAGTACTTC. Translating gives CAISAIAGEIYEQYF.

This clonotype was found many times. V is TRBV7-9 and J is TRBJ2-1; TRBD1 is a possible D gene (7 bases). Germline V gene lookup returns CDR1 SEHNR and CDR2 FQNEAQ (reference sequence). Trimming left V 5 bases short and J 7 bases short, with 18 bases between. The CDR3 extends over 15 amino acids. The CDR3 here is CASSLYRGLMNEQFF. CDR3 bases: TGTGCCAGCAGCCTTTACAGGGGACTCATGAATGAGCAGTTCTTC.

This chain links TRBV5-5 with TRBJ1-1, with D hard to call. V was pared by 3 bases and J by 8 bases, with 11 bases between. The CDR3 sequence is 12 residues long. In germline, CDR1 is SGHKS, CDR2 YYEKEE (reference sequence). The DNA for the CDR3 is TGTGCCAGCAGCTGGGAGGGCTTCGAAGCTTTCTTT. It yields the protein CASSWEGFEAFF.

The V gene is TRBV29-1, the J gene TRBJ2-7, with a weak D call TRBD2 (6 bases). Looked up from germline, CDR1 is SQVTM and CDR2 is ANQGSEA. The CDR3 is 13 residues long. Trimming shortened V by 6 bases and J by 5 bases, and 17 bases separated the two germline ends. The CDR3 region is CSVRDSRNHEQYF. The CDR3 region has the DNA TGCAGCGTACGGGACTCCCGTAACCACGAGCAGTACTTC.

This clonotype was counted between two and nine times. Here the CDR3 reads CATSRDRTDSYEQYF. In DNA form, the CDR3 reads TGTGCCACCAGCAGAGATCGGACAGACTCCTACGAGCAGTACTTC. The rearrangement uses TRBV15 and TRBJ2-7, with TRBD1 as a possible D gene (6 bases). The CDR3 totals 15 residues. Between the trimmed V and J ends, which lost 0 bases and 0 bases, there was a span of 9 bases. Looked up from germline, CDR1 is LNHNV and CDR2 is YYDKDF (reference sequence).

This clonotype was picked up a small number of times. The rearrangement uses TRBV9 and TRBJ1-5; the D gene is possibly TRBD1 (6 bases). CDR1 SGDLS and CDR2 YYNGEE come from the germline V gene. The CDR3 has 15 residues. Trimming stripped 0 bases from V and 3 bases from J, with 10 bases between. CDR3 sequence: CASSVGGADNQPQHF. Here the CDR3 DNA reads TGTGCCAGCAGCGTAGGGGGGGCGGACAATCAGCCCCAGCATTTT.

This clonotype came up a few times. The chain recombines TRBV7-6 with TRBJ2-7, with 7 bases identical to TRBD1. This CDR3 is 14 amino acids long. Germline CDR1 and CDR2: SGHVS and FNYEAQ. Trimming at V came to 5 bases and at J to 4 bases, leaving 8 bases not matched to a gene. Here the CDR3 DNA reads TGTGCCAGCAGCCCCGGGACAGAAACTTACGAGCAGTACTTC. Translated, it gives CASSPGTETYEQYF. The variable domain in full, with the rest retrieved from reference TRBV7-6 and TRBJ2-7, is GAGVSQSPRYKVTKRGQDVALRCDPISGHVSLYWYRQALGQGPEFLTYFNYEAQQDKSGLPNDRFSAERPEGSISTLTIQRTEQRDSAMYRCASSPGTETYEQYFGPGTRLTVT.

This clonotype has more than one count but fewer than ten. This chain uses TRBV4-1 with TRBJ1-5; TRBD1 matches 7 bases. Losses at the gene ends were 1 base for V and 6 bases for J; bases not matched to a gene: 9. Germline-derived CDR1 and CDR2 are MGHRA and YSYEKL. CDR3 length: 16 residues. In DNA form, the CDR3 reads TGCGCCAGCAGCCAAGTAGGACAGGCGGTCTTTCAGCCCCAGCATTTT. Translation gives CASSQVGQAVFQPQHF.

This clonotype showed up just a few times. The chain uses TRBV7-6 and TRBJ1-2; D unclear. Germline CDR1 reads SGHVS; CDR2 reads FNYEAQ. V was shortened by 5 bases and J by 8 bases, with 12 bases between the two germline ends. The CDR3 length is 12 residues. This CDR3 is CASSPLQNGYTF. CDR3 nucleotides: TGTGCCAGCAGCCCCCTGCAGAACGGCTACACCTTC.

This rearrangement joins TRBV7-9 to TRBJ2-5; D gene uncertain. CDR3 length: 14 amino acids. The germline V gene encodes CDR1 SEHNR and CDR2 FQNEAQ (reference sequence). Trimming took 2 bases from V and 2 from J, leaving 9 bases between them. CDR3 protein: CASSLTHHQETQYF. The CDR3 coding sequence is TGTGCCAGCAGCTTAACACATCATCAAGAGACCCAGTACTTC. Filled out from reference TRBV7-9 and TRBJ2-5, the complete variable domain reads DTGVSQNPRHKITKRGQNVTFRCDPISEHNRLYWYRQTLGQGPEFLTYFQNEAQLEKSRLLSDRFSAERPKGSFSTLEIQRTEQGDSAMYLCASSLTHHQETQYFGPGTRLLVL.